These 12 T cell receptor beta chains share one sample of origin, sequenced in a study of T-cell reconstitution after alpha-beta-depleted transplantation in children (TCRdb year 2016). The treatment or condition label, as the study defines it: allogeneic hematopoietic cell transplantation with graft depleted of TCRalphabeta T cells and CD19 B cells. Library preparation was by PCR. Instrument used: Illumina HiSeq 2500. TCR libraries were prepared with molecular barcoding, using unique molecular identifiers to normalize TCRbeta repertoire quantification. In-frame beta chains were kept once TCRdb had trimmed the public reads at Q25 with fastp and called clones with MiXCR. Rows merge per CDR3 protein into single entries with the most common DNA and genes. The sample contains about 610,000 distinct CDR3 sequences, around 27% of them found a single time. The ten most abundant clones make up under 45% of the sample.

The specimen comprised PBMCs, sampled before TCRalphabeta/CD19-depleted stem cell transplant. The receptors were sampled from a boy less than two years old with Wiskott-Aldrich syndrome, due to receive a stem cell transplant.

This clonotype was seen only a few times. J is TRBJ2-1 and V is TRBV13; TRBD2 matches 14 bases. J was trimmed by 7 bases and V by 1 base; bases with no gene match: 12. This CDR3 spans 19 amino acids. Germline CDR1 PRHDT, CDR2 FYEKMQ (reference sequence). CDR3 in amino acids: CASSLELGLAGEGANEQFF. The DNA of the CDR3 is TGTGCCAGCAGCTTAGAATTGGGACTAGCGGGAGAGGGGGCGAATGAGCAGTTCTTC.

V and J are TRBV29-1 and TRBJ1-2, with 9 bases fitting TRBD1. V was clipped by 8 bases and J by 4 bases; unmatched bases: 8. The CDR3 sequence is 13 residues long. Germline V lookup: CDR1 SQVTM, CDR2 ANQGSEA. The CDR3 loop is CSFSGTGSYGYTF. In nucleotides, the CDR3 is TGCAGCTTTTCCGGGACAGGGTCCTATGGCTACACCTTC.

The rearrangement joins TRBV30 to TRBJ2-2; a possible D gene is TRBD1 (5 bases). V was clipped by 5 bases and J by 0 bases, with 13 bases between them. This CDR3 is 15 amino acids long. CDR1 is GTSNPN and CDR2 is SVGIG in the germline V gene (reference sequence). CDR3 protein: CAWGAVGTNTGELFF. Written as DNA, the CDR3 is TGTGCCTGGGGGGCCGTGGGAACGAACACCGGGGAGCTGTTTTTT.

This clonotype came up a few times. The chain combines TRBV7-2 with TRBJ2-1; TRBD2 matches 11 bases. Germline assignment: CDR1 SGHTA and CDR2 FQGNSA. Trimming at V came to 3 bases and at J to 3 bases, leaving 4 bases not matched to a gene. This CDR3 contains 16 residues. The DNA of the CDR3 is TGTGCCAGCAGCTTGGTTAGCGGGGGGGACTACAATGAGCAGTTCTTC. Amino acids: CASSLVSGGDYNEQFF.

V gene TRBV7-2 combines with J gene TRBJ1-5, with TRBD1 matching 10 bases. V lost 5 bases, J lost 7 bases, and 5 bases stayed unmatched. There are 14 residues in the CDR3. Germline CDR1 is SGHTA and CDR2 is FQGNSA. The CDR3 DNA follows: TGTGCCAGCAGCCGACAGGGGGCAGGGCAGCCCCAGCATTTT. This translates into CASSRQGAGQPQHF.

CDR3 sequence reads: CASSPDRGSDTIYF. In nucleotides, the CDR3 is TGTGCCAGCAGCCCAGACAGGGGATCGGACACCATATATTTT. The J gene is TRBJ1-3, the V gene TRBV12-3 or TRBV12-4; 8 positions match TRBD1. The CDR3 has 14 amino acids. V gave up 6 bases and J gave up 8 bases; unmatched junction bases: 9.

This clonotype has only a few counts. The chain employs TRBV4-2 and TRBJ2-7; D not resolved. This CDR3 has 15 residues. The germline V and J ends were trimmed by 0 bases and 8 bases, with 17 bases remaining between them. Germline-derived CDR1 and CDR2 are LGHNA and YNFKEQ. The chain's CDR3 is CASSQDEPAPLQQYF. In nucleotides, the CDR3 is TGTGCCAGCAGCCAAGATGAGCCCGCGCCCCTCCAGCAGTACTTC.

This chain uses TRBV2 with TRBJ2-5; TRBD1 agrees at 9 bases. CDR3 length equals 13 residues. CDR1 SNHLY and CDR2 FYNNEI come from the germline V gene. V dropped 7 bases and J dropped 5; count of bases not matched to a gene: 5. The CDR3 DNA follows: TGTGCCAGCAAGGACAGGGGTCTGGAGACCCAGTACTTC. This gives the protein CASKDRGLETQYF.

The chain links TRBV27 to TRBJ2-1, with 9 nucleotides matching TRBD2. CDR1 is MNHEY and CDR2 is SMNVEV in the germline V gene (reference sequence). J lost 5 bases, V lost 3 bases, and 17 bases had no gene match. The CDR3 consists of 19 residues. The CDR3 DNA reads as TGTGCCAGCAGTTTTTGGGTAACAGCGACTAGCGGACACCACAATGAGCAGTTCTTC. As protein: CASSFWVTATSGHHNEQFF.

The chain joins TRBV20-1 to TRBJ2-1; no clear D. Trimming stripped 0 bases from V and 10 bases from J, with 4 bases between. CDR1 DFQATT and CDR2 SNEGSKA come from the germline V gene (reference sequence). There are 10 residues in the CDR3. The CDR3 protein is CSARDSEQFF. The CDR3 DNA reads TGCAGTGCTAGAGATTCCGAGCAGTTCTTC.

The genes are TRBV5-1 and TRBJ2-2; 9 nucleotides agree with TRBD2. V shed 4 bases and J 5 bases; nucleotides not matched to a gene: 9. The CDR3 loop spans 16 amino acids. The germline CDR1 and CDR2 sequences are SGHRS and YFSETQ. DNA of the CDR3: TGCGCCAGCAGCGTGACTAGCGGAGTACGGACCGGGGAGCTGTTTTTT. Translation: CASSVTSGVRTGELFF.

This clonotype has more than one count but fewer than ten. This rearrangement joins TRBV7-2 to TRBJ2-3; 9 bases align to TRBD2. CDR1 and CDR2 from the germline V gene are SGHTA and FQGNSA. J was trimmed by 2 bases and V by 4 bases; bases with no gene match: 4. The CDR3 is 15 amino acids. The chain's CDR3 is CASSSRLAVTDTQYF. CDR3 coding DNA: TGTGCCAGCAGCTCCAGACTAGCGGTCACAGATACGCAGTATTTT.